A selection of T cell receptor beta chains follows, all from one sample in a study of blood T cell repertoires in COVID-19. Generated by immunoSEQ multiplex PCR, the TCRdb table keeps only in-frame clones and is missing some. The sample consists of roughly 230,000 clones, 83% of them appearing once. The material sequenced was peripheral blood. The receptor set was obtained from a woman aged 50 to 65 with acute or convalescent COVID-19. CDR3s include the opening cysteine and the closing phenylalanine or tryptophan. D genes are given only for firm matches. Expanded clones get a size class; other rows say once, few or many, or leave the size out.

CASSLGPAGSSNEQFF	TGTGCCAGCAGCTTGGGACCCGCAGGGTCGTCCAATGAGCAGTTCTTC	TRBV5-4	NA	16	NA	TRBJ2-1
CASSFAGKQFF	TGTGCCAGCAGCTTCGCCGGGAAGCAGTTCTTC	TRBV5-6	once	11	NA	TRBJ2-1
CASSRTQNTGELFF	TGTGCCAGCAGTCGAACACAGAACACCGGGGAGCTGTTTTTT	TRBV9	few	14	NA	TRBJ2-2
CASSPVDRNEKLFF	TGTGCCAGCTCACCCGTCGACAGAAATGAAAAACTGTTTTTT	TRBV18	NA	14	NA	TRBJ1-4
CASSSGGIVNEQFF	TGTGCCAGCAGCTCCGGGGGAATTGTCAATGAGCAGTTCTTC	TRBV7-2	few	14	NA	TRBJ2-1
CASSVSGNTDTQYF	TGTGCCAGCAGCGTTAGCGGGAACACAGATACGCAGTATTTT	TRBV9	NA	14	TRBD2	TRBJ2-3
CASSQLPVVGVEAFF	TGCGCCAGCAGCCAACTTCCGGTAGTCGGGGTTGAAGCTTTCTTT	TRBV4-1	NA	15	NA	TRBJ1-1
CASSLQGASGYTF	TGTGCCAGCAGCTTACAGGGGGCGTCTGGGTACACCTTC	TRBV9	NA	13	TRBD1	TRBJ1-2
CSVSGHTGNTEAFF	TGCAGCGTATCCGGACATACCGGGAACACTGAAGCTTTCTTT	TRBV29-1	NA	14	NA	TRBJ1-1
CASSFAAGGPNEQFF	TGTGCCAGCAGCTTCGCAGCGGGGGGGCCTAATGAGCAGTTCTTC	TRBV7-6	NA	15	TRBD2	TRBJ2-1
CASSTDREQPQHF	TGTGCCAGTAGCACCGACAGGGAGCAGCCCCAGCATTTT	TRBV19	NA	13	TRBD1	TRBJ1-5
CASRAPGGYGYTF	TGTGCCAGCAGGGCTCCAGGGGGCTATGGCTACACCTTC	TRBV6-4	NA	13	TRBD1	TRBJ1-2
CASSFPADRGRGYTF	TGTGCCAGCAGTTTCCCCGCGGACAGAGGTCGTGGCTACACCTTC	TRBV28	NA	15	NA	TRBJ1-2
CVSSSQGYTQYF	TGTGTCAGCAGCTCACAGGGTTATACGCAGTATTTT	TRBV5-8	NA	12	NA	TRBJ2-3
CASSQRTGGLGVGQPQHF	TGCGCCAGCAGCCAACGGACAGGGGGCTTGGGGGTTGGTCAGCCCCAGCATTTT	TRBV4-1	few	18	TRBD1	TRBJ1-5
CASSYSRQDSTEAFF	TGTGCCAGCAGTTACTCGAGGCAGGACAGCACTGAAGCTTTCTTT	TRBV6-5	NA	15	NA	TRBJ1-1
CASSNPAGGLNTGELFF	TGTGCCAGCAGCAACCCAGCGGGAGGACTTAACACCGGGGAGCTGTTTTTT	TRBV7-2	once	17	TRBD2	TRBJ2-2
CASSVQGQSNSPLHF	TGTGCCAGCAGCGTGCAGGGACAGTCCAATTCACCCCTCCACTTT	TRBV9	NA	15	TRBD1	TRBJ1-6
CASSLGGILYEQYF	TGTGCCAGCAGTCTGGGAGGGATATTATACGAGCAGTACTTC	TRBV7-9	few	14	TRBD2	TRBJ2-7
CASSLREGLAGLNEQFF	TGTGCCAGCAGTTTACGTGAGGGACTAGCGGGACTGAATGAGCAGTTCTTC	TRBV27	NA	17	TRBD2	TRBJ2-1
CASSFPGLESHEQYF	TGTGCCAGCAGTTTTCCGGGACTAGAAAGCCACGAGCAGTACTTC	TRBV28	NA	15	TRBD2	TRBJ2-7
CASSLLAGPSTDTQYF	TGTGCCAGCAGTTTACTAGCGGGCCCTAGCACAGATACGCAGTATTTT	TRBV27	NA	16	TRBD2	TRBJ2-3
CASSPTGPSSNYGYTF	TGTGCCAGTAGCCCGACAGGGCCCTCATCTAACTATGGCTACACCTTC	TRBV19	NA	16	TRBD1	TRBJ1-2
CAISESGTSGGNNEQFF	TGTGCCATCAGTGAGTCGGGGACTAGCGGGGGAAACAATGAGCAGTTCTTC	TRBV10-3	NA	17	TRBD2	TRBJ2-1
CATSDDQRETQYF	TGTGCCACCAGTGATGATCAGAGGGAGACCCAGTACTTC	TRBV24-1	NA	13	NA	TRBJ2-5
CATSLESTDTQYF	TGTGCCACCAGTCTAGAGAGCACAGATACGCAGTATTTT	TRBV24-1	few	13	NA	TRBJ2-3
CASSSGTGGLGYTF	TGCGCCAGCAGCTCCGGGACAGGGGGTTTAGGCTACACCTTC	TRBV5-1	NA	14	TRBD1	TRBJ1-2
CASSYGLADPPYNEQFF	TGTGCCAGTAGTTACGGACTAGCGGATCCCCCCTACAATGAGCAGTTCTTC	TRBV19	NA	17	TRBD2	TRBJ2-1
CASSQGGQNTEAFF	TGCGCCAGCAGTCAGGGGGGACAGAACACTGAAGCTTTCTTT	TRBV10-1	once	14	TRBD1	TRBJ1-1
CASSPRTGSSGNTIYF	TGTGCCAGTAGTCCGCGGACAGGGAGCTCTGGAAACACCATATATTTT	TRBV19	NA	16	TRBD1	TRBJ1-3
CASSEDGGNQPQHF	TGTGCCAGCAGTGAAGACGGGGGCAATCAGCCCCAGCATTTT	TRBV6-4	once	14	NA	TRBJ1-5
CASSLAAGQQKRNEQFF	TGTGCCAGCAGCTTAGCGGCGGGACAGCAAAAAAGGAATGAGCAGTTCTTC	TRBV7-9	NA	17	NA	TRBJ2-1
CASSAWEGDTSTDTQYF	TGTGCCAGCAGTGCCTGGGAGGGGGACACTAGCACAGATACGCAGTATTTT	TRBV6-1	NA	17	NA	TRBJ2-3
CASSFLSAGGEQFF	TGTGCCAGCTCCTTCTTATCAGCGGGGGGGGAGCAGTTCTTC	TRBV19	NA	14	TRBD2	TRBJ2-1
CATSETGTSRRSEQFF	TGTGCCACCAGTGAGACCGGGACTAGCAGACGCTCCGAGCAGTTCTTC	TRBV24-1	NA	16	TRBD2	TRBJ2-1
CASSQGGEQPQHF	TGCGCCAGCAGCCAGGGTGGGGAGCAGCCCCAGCATTTT	TRBV4-1	NA	13	NA	TRBJ1-5
CASSAGAGTDTQYF	TGTGCCAGCTCAGCAGGGGCGGGCACAGATACGCAGTATTTT	TRBV18	NA	14	NA	TRBJ2-3
CAWSLEVGVRYNEQFF	TGTGCCTGGAGTTTAGAAGTCGGGGTCCGCTACAATGAGCAGTTCTTC	TRBV30	NA	16	NA	TRBJ2-1
CASSESLGYTF	TGTGCCAGCAGTGAATCTTTGGGCTACACCTTC	TRBV6-1	NA	11	NA	TRBJ1-2
CASSYSAGGAYEQYF	TGTGCCAGCAGTTACTCGGCGGGAGGGGCCTACGAGCAGTACTTC	TRBV6-5	NA	15	TRBD2	TRBJ2-7
CASSPSSGGSSNEQFF	TGCGCCAGCAGCCCCTCTAGCGGAGGCTCATCCAATGAGCAGTTCTTC	TRBV4-1	NA	16	TRBD2	TRBJ2-1
CASRPSGGNTDTQYF	TGCGCCAGCAGACCTAGCGGGGGGAACACAGATACGCAGTATTTT	TRBV4-1	NA	15	TRBD2	TRBJ2-3
CASSLVRGQPLHF	TGTGCCAGCAGCTTAGTAAGGGGCCAACCCCTCCACTTT	TRBV7-2	NA	13	NA	TRBJ1-6
CASSRSGTGLAEAFF	TGTGCCAGCAGCCGATCCGGGACAGGGCTGGCTGAAGCTTTCTTT	TRBV14	NA	15	TRBD1	TRBJ1-1
CASSPGQGGAGYTF	TGCGCCAGCAGCCCCGGACAGGGCGGAGCGGGGTACACCTTC	TRBV5-1	NA	14	TRBD1	TRBJ1-2
CASSNRGNTEAFF	TGTGCCAGTAGTAACAGGGGTAATACTGAAGCTTTCTTT	TRBV19	NA	13	TRBD1	TRBJ1-1
CASSQGAGNTIYF	TGTGCCAGCAGTCAGGGGGCTGGAAACACCATATATTTT	TRBV2	NA	13	TRBD1	TRBJ1-3
CSVEAGISTEAFF	TGCAGCGTTGAGGCCGGGATCAGCACTGAAGCTTTCTTT	TRBV29-1	NA	13	NA	TRBJ1-1
CASRRTGGSQPYGYTF	TGTGCCAGCAGAAGGACAGGGGGCTCCCAGCCCTATGGCTACACCTTC	TRBV6-6	NA	16	TRBD1	TRBJ1-2
CASSPTGGGGEQYF	TGTGCCAGTAGTCCGACAGGGGGCGGCGGCGAGCAGTACTTC	TRBV19	NA	14	TRBD1	TRBJ2-7